Described below is a single T cell receptor (beta chain) sequence and its context. Its antigen is not identified. In every patient, relapse followed autologous stem cell transplantation, while exposure to brentuximab vedotin differed. Measured with immunoSEQ multiplex PCR; TCRdb has only the in-frame clones, and not every one. The repertoire holds roughly 140,000 clones, with approximately 81% as singletons. These data originate in a study of PD-1 blockade in classical Hodgkin lymphoma. General study findings and limits: The study found complete responders had baseline diversity similar to newly diagnosed patients. By C4D1, diversity of CD4+ TCRs had risen significantly, whereas that of CD8+ TCRs had not.

The material was peripheral blood mononuclear cells (PBMCs), obtained before the second cycle of nivolumab. The origin of this receptor is a human donor with classical Hodgkin lymphoma.

The CDR3 spells CASRTLAGGDTQYF. The CDR3 DNA is TGTGCCAGCAGGACACTAGCGGGGGGAGATACGCAGTATTTT. V is TRBV6-6 and J is TRBJ2-3; 12 bases line up with TRBD2. The CDR3 runs to 14 residues. Germline CDR1 and CDR2: MNHNY and SVGAGI (reference sequence). After removal of 6 bases from V and 5 bases from J, the junction contained 3 bases not matched to a gene.